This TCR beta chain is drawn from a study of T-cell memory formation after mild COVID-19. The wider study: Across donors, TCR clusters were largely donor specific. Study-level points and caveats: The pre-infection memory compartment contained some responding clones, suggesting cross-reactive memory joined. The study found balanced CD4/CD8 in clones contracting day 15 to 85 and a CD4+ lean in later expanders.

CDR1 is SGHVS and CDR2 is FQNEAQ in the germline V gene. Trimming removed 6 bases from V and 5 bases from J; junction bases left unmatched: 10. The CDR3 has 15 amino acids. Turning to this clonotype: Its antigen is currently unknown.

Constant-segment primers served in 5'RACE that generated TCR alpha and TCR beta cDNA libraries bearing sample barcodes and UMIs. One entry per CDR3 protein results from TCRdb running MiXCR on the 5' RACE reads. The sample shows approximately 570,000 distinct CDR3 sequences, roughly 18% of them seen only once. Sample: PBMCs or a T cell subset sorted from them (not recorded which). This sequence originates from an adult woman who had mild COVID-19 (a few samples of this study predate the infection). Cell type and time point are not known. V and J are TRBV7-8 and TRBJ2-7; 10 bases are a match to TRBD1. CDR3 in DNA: TGTGCCAGCAGGATCTCCCGGGACAGGGGACACGAGCAGTACTTC. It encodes CASRISRDRGHEQYF.